Listed here is a single TCR beta chain. Antigen specificity is unknown. The sample originates from a study of cytomegalovirus exposure and HLA in healthy donors. Between the trimmed V and J ends, which lost 5 bases and 6 bases, there was a span of 15 bases. The CDR3 totals 14 residues. The germline gives CDR1 SGHTA, CDR2 FQGTGA. Each donor's status was that of a healthy bone marrow donor. Study findings and constraints: The study listed some 160 cytomegalovirus-associated TCR beta chains. TCR beta sequences reportedly predicted the HLA-A and HLA-B alleles of most subjects accurately.

A multiplex PCR was run with 60 Vbeta primers and 13 Jbeta primers. The method was immunoSEQ multiplex PCR; TCRdb's version includes in-frame clones alone and lacks a portion of them. The sample has around 87,000 clones; around 75% are singletons. Material for sequencing was PBMCs. The receptor's source is a man between 35 and 55 years old in good health and CMV-seronegative. The chain uses TRBV7-3 and TRBJ2-3; no clear D gene. The CDR3, as DNA: TGTGCCAGCAGCCCCCGGCTTCTGGGCGATACGCAGTATTTT. Its protein is CASSPRLLGDTQYF.